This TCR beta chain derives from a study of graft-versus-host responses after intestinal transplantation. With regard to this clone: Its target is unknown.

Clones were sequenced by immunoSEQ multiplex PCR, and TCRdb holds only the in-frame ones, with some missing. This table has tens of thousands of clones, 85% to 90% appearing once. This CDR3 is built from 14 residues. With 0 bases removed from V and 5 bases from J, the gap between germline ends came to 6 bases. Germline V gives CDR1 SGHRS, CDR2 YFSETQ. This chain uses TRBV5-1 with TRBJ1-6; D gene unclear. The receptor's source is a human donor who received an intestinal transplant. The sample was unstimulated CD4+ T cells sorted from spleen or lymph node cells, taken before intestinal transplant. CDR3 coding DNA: TGCGCCAGCAGCTTGGCCGGGGATAATTCACCCCTCCACTTT. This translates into CASSLAGDNSPLHF.